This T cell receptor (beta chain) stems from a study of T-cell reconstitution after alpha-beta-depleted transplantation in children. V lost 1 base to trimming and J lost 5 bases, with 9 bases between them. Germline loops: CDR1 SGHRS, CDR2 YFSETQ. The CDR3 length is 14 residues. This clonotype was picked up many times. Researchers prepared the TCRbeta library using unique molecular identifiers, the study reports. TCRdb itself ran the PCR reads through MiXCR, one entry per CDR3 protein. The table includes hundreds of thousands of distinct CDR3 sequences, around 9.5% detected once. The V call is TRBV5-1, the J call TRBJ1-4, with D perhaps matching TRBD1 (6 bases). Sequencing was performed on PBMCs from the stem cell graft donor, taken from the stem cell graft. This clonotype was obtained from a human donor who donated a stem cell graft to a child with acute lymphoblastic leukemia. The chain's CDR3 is CASSLWGPNEKLFF. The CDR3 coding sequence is TGCGCCAGCAGCTTGTGGGGGCCCAATGAAAAACTGTTTTTT.